These 18 T cell receptor beta chains came from one sample sequenced in a study of T cells in Graves' hyperthyroidism and ophthalmopathy. What was amplified from RNA transcripts were TCR beta CDR3 regions. During a first-round RT-PCR of the TCR CDR3, the HTBI primer set was used. Each CDR3 protein gets one entry after TCRdb re-called the multiplex PCR reads with MiXCR. The sample lists about 400,000 distinct CDR3 sequences; 15% to 19% were seen once. Material for sequencing was blood. These receptors were collected from a woman younger than 35 with Graves' hyperthyroidism.

This clonotype appeared many times. The rearrangement uses TRBV29-1 and TRBJ1-2; unclear D gene. The CDR3 covers 12 residues. Germline values: CDR1 SQVTM, CDR2 ANQGSEA. V shed 3 bases and J shed 1 base, with 6 bases lying between them. The DNA for the CDR3 is TGCAGCGTTGATGCCATTAACTATGGCTACACCTTC. This gives the protein CSVDAINYGYTF.

This clonotype was counted between two and nine times. V gene TRBV7-9 combines with J gene TRBJ2-2; TRBD1 aligns across 9 bases. CDR1 is SEHNR and CDR2 is FQNEAQ in the germline V gene (reference sequence). The CDR3 covers 16 residues. The V segment lost 5 bases and the J segment 5 bases; nucleotides outside the gene matches: 9. CDR3 sequence (DNA): TGTGCCAGCAGCCAGATGGACAGGGGAGAAACCGGGGAGCTGTTTTTT. Its translation is CASSQMDRGETGELFF.

This clonotype was detected ten times or more. The rearrangement joins TRBV5-1 to TRBJ2-1; 11 bases line up with TRBD1. Per the germline V gene, CDR1 is SGHRS and CDR2 is YFSETQ. The CDR3 has 16 residues. Trimming at V came to 2 bases and at J to 5 bases, leaving 6 bases not matched to a gene. The CDR3 DNA follows: TGCGCCAGCAGCTTTCGGACAGGGGGCAGAAACAATGAGCAGTTCTTC. This encodes CASSFRTGGRNNEQFF.

This clonotype was recorded a few times. The J gene is TRBJ2-5, the V gene TRBV6-1; D might be TRBD2 (5 bases). Deletions cut 6 bases from V and 4 bases from J, with 12 bases between. The CDR3 spans 13 residues. The germline V gene has CDR1 MNHNS and CDR2 SASEGT. The CDR3 region is CASRRTEGETQYF. The CDR3 coding sequence is TGTGCCAGCAGACGGACTGAGGGAGAGACCCAGTACTTC.

This clonotype has at least ten counts. CDR3 protein: CASSYSGQGGTGNTIYF. The CDR3 nucleotides read TGTGCCAGCAGTTACTCGGGACAGGGGGGCACTGGAAACACCATATATTTT. This rearrangement joins TRBV6-5 to TRBJ1-3; TRBD1 matches at 11 bases. This CDR3 has 17 residues. Germline V gives CDR1 MNHEY, CDR2 SVGAGI. V lost 0 bases to trimming and J lost 2 bases; unmatched junction nucleotides: 3.

This clonotype occurred a few times. The chain joins TRBV14 to TRBJ2-2; unclear D gene. With 2 bases removed from V and 0 bases from J, the gap between germline ends came to 10 bases. The CDR3 spans 16 residues. Germline loops: CDR1 SGHDN, CDR2 FVKESK. In DNA form, the CDR3 reads TGTGCCAGCAGCCAAAAGCGCCTAACGAACACCGGGGAGCTGTTTTTT. As protein: CASSQKRLTNTGELFF. Complete variable domain (other parts from reference TRBV14 and TRBJ2-2): EAGVTQFPSHSVIEKGQTVTLRCDPISGHDNLYWYRRVMGKEIKFLLHFVKESKQDESGMPNNRFLAERTGGTYSTLKVQPAELEDSGVYFCASSQKRLTNTGELFFGEGSRLTVL.

Of note for this clonotype: A single base separates this from a much larger clone, so it may be a read error. The chain couples TRBV7-2 to TRBJ2-2; 13 bases fit TRBD2. This CDR3 is 18 amino acids long. The V gene end was trimmed by 3 bases and the J gene end by 0 bases; junction bases not matched to a gene: 4. Germline V gives CDR1 SGHTA, CDR2 FQGNSA. CDR3 DNA: TGTGCCAGCAGCTTCGGACTAGCGGGAGACCCGAACACCGGGGAGCTGTTTTTT. Its protein is CASSFGLAGDPNTGELFF.

There are many counts of this clonotype. The V and J genes are TRBV13 and TRBJ2-3, with 8 bases fitting TRBD2. V was clipped by 0 bases and J by 2 bases; unmatched bases: 7. The CDR3 runs to 17 residues. Germline values: CDR1 PRHDT, CDR2 FYEKMQ (reference sequence). Written as DNA, the CDR3 is TGTGCCAGCAGCTTAGGCCTCGGACTAGCCCCCACAGATACGCAGTATTTT. Translated: CASSLGLGLAPTDTQYF. The complete variable domain, with remaining parts taken from reference TRBV13 and TRBJ2-3, reads AAGVIQSPRHLIKEKRETATLKCYPIPRHDTVYWYQQGPGQDPQFLISFYEKMQSDKGSIPDRFSAQQFSDYHSELNMSSLELGDSALYFCASSLGLGLAPTDTQYFGPGTRLTVL.

A few counts support this clonotype. This chain joins TRBV20-1 and TRBJ1-6; no clear D. The germline V gene encodes CDR1 DFQATT and CDR2 SNEGSKA (reference sequence). This CDR3 spans 13 amino acids. V was clipped by 0 bases and J by 6 bases, with 6 bases between them. This CDR3 is CSAREDSNSPLHF. The CDR3 DNA sequence: TGCAGTGCTAGAGAGGACTCTAATTCACCCCTCCACTTT.

This clonotype was detected ten times or more. This chain connects TRBV3-1 to TRBJ2-3; D is undetermined. Germline-derived CDR1 and CDR2 are LGHDT and YNNKEL (reference sequence). V was pared by 8 bases and J by 4 bases, with 7 bases between. There are 11 residues in the CDR3. The CDR3 region is CASGRSDTQYF. The CDR3 DNA reads TGTGCCAGCGGAAGATCAGATACGCAGTATTTT.

This chain joins TRBV7-3 and TRBJ2-5, with 11 positions matching TRBD1. This CDR3 spans 16 amino acids. Unmatched junction bases numbered 9, after V lost 5 bases and J lost 4 bases. Germline CDR1 is SGHTA and CDR2 is FQGTGA. CDR3 region: CASSTHGQGAGETQYF. Written as DNA, the CDR3 is TGTGCCAGCAGCACCCACGGACAGGGGGCTGGAGAGACCCAGTACTTC.

This clonotype was counted many times. The CDR3 loop is CASSLVQNNEQYF. The DNA of the CDR3 is TGTGCCAGCAGCTTAGTCCAGAATAACGAGCAGTACTTC. The genes are TRBV7-2 and TRBJ2-7; unclear D gene. The CDR3 contains 13 residues. V was pared by 1 base and J by 5 bases, with 9 bases between. Germline CDR1 is SGHTA and CDR2 is FQGNSA. Filled out from reference TRBV7-2 and TRBJ2-7, the complete variable domain reads GAGVSQSPSNKVTEKGKDVELRCDPISGHTALYWYRQSLGQGLEFLIYFQGNSAPDKSGLPSDRFSAERTGGSVSTLTIQRTQQEDSAVYLCASSLVQNNEQYFGPGTRLTVT.

This clonotype has at least ten counts. The genes are TRBV20-1 and TRBJ1-5, with D unclear. The CDR3 runs to 17 residues. Germline values: CDR1 DFQATT, CDR2 SNEGSKA (reference sequence). Trimming pared 0 bases from V and 0 bases from J, leaving 15 bases between. The CDR3, as DNA: TGCAGTGCTAGAGACCCTAATCAGAGAAATAGCAATCAGCCCCAGCATTTT. This translates into CSARDPNQRNSNQPQHF.

This clonotype was counted many times. The chain combines TRBV12-3 or TRBV12-4 with TRBJ2-3; D perhaps matches TRBD2 (5 bases). The CDR3 has 13 amino acids. Trimming took off 6 bases at V and 2 bases at J, with 9 bases between the two ends. CDR3 sequence (DNA): TGTGCCAGCAGCCGAGGGCCCACAGATACGCAGTATTTT. The encoded protein is CASSRGPTDTQYF.

In this sample, this clonotype turned up many times. The chain carries TRBV7-6 and TRBJ2-1; tentatively, D is TRBD2 (5 bases). This CDR3 region has 15 residues. Between the trimmed V and J ends, which lost 1 base and 0 bases, there was a span of 7 bases. Germline loops: CDR1 SGHVS, CDR2 FNYEAQ. This CDR3 reads CASSLERSSYNEQFF. DNA of the CDR3: TGTGCCAGCAGCTTAGAGCGGAGCTCCTACAATGAGCAGTTCTTC.

This rearrangement joins TRBV20-1 to TRBJ2-2; D tentatively fits TRBD1 or TRBD2 (6 bases each). The germline V gene encodes CDR1 DFQATT and CDR2 SNEGSKA (reference sequence). The CDR3 is made up of 14 amino acids. V dropped 0 bases and J dropped 7 bases, with 12 bases sitting between them. The chain's CDR3 is CSARDPGAGGELFF. The CDR3 nucleotides read TGCAGTGCTAGAGACCCGGGGGCTGGCGGGGAGCTGTTTTTT.

This clonotype was found a few times. V usage is TRBV9 and J usage is TRBJ2-1, with 8 positions matching TRBD2. Germline V CDR1 and CDR2: SGDLS, YYNGEE. The CDR3 length is 14 residues. J lost 8 bases, V lost 4 bases, and 8 bases had no gene match. The CDR3 DNA reads TGTGCCAGCAGCTTAGCGGGAAAGGGGGATGAGCAGTTCTTC. This codes for CASSLAGKGDEQFF.

About this clonotype itself: This may come from a read error, since a much larger clone is one base off. This chain connects TRBV5-1 to TRBJ2-3, with 8 nucleotides matching TRBD2. Germline lookup yields CDR1 SGHRS and CDR2 YFSETQ. The CDR3 is 16 amino acids. DNA for the CDR3: TGCGCCAGCAGCTTGGAACAGCGGGAGATCCCAGATACGCAGTGTTTT. Its translation is CASSLEQREIPDTQCF.